This T cell receptor beta chain was profiled in a study of blood T cell repertoires in COVID-19. The CDR3 is made up of 15 amino acids. The junction had 4 bases not matched to a gene; V was cut back by 2 bases and J by 2 bases. Germline V gene data show CDR1 as MGHDK and CDR2 as SYGVNS. Clones were read by immunoSEQ multiplex PCR, and TCRdb kept only the in-frame ones, dropping some. This table has 200,000 or so clones, roughly 84% appearing once. V usage is TRBV25-1 and J usage is TRBJ2-3, with TRBD1 matching over 7 bases. The TCR sequence derives from a woman between 40 and 50 years old who had recovered from COVID-19. The source material was peripheral blood. This CDR3 is CASSEGQASTDTQYF. CDR3 nucleotides: TGTGCCAGCAGTGAAGGACAGGCCTCCACAGATACGCAGTATTTT.